One T cell receptor (beta chain) is described in this entry. Repertoires were generated with immunoSEQ multiplex PCR, while TCRdb's copy carries only in-frame clones and drops some. The table lists roughly 89,000 clones, roughly 86% of them singletons, with under 7.5% in the top ten. This sample was taken from a study of OX40 agonist ivuxolimab in advanced cancers. This CDR3 has 13 amino acids. Per germline, CDR1 GTSNPN and CDR2 SVGIG (reference sequence). Deletions cut 0 bases from V and 7 bases from J, with 10 bases between. This specimen was CD4+ or CD8+ T cells sorted from blood, taken in a trial of the OX40 agonist ivuxolimab. This chain connects TRBV30 to TRBJ2-1; D not certain. The receptor was derived from an adult with an advanced solid tumor such as melanoma, head and neck, liver or kidney cancer. The CDR3 region is CAWSVGLGNEQFF. CDR3 in DNA: TGTGCCTGGAGTGTGGGCCTGGGAAATGAGCAGTTCTTC.